Below are 22 T cell receptor beta chains sequenced from a single sample in a study of blood T cell repertoires in COVID-19. The protocol was immunoSEQ multiplex PCR, while the TCRdb copy is restricted to in-frame clones and leaves out a portion. The repertoire holds 250,000 to 300,000 clones, with 85% to 90% as singletons. The sequenced sample was peripheral blood. These TCRs come from a woman aged 60 to 75 with COVID-19, enrolled during active disease.

The gene calls are TRBV13 and TRBJ1-5; maybe TRBD1 (5 bases). The CDR3 is 15 amino acids. Germline V gives CDR1 PRHDT, CDR2 FYEKMQ (reference sequence). Trimming took off 4 bases at V and 0 bases at J, with 10 bases between the two ends. In DNA, the CDR3 is TGTGCCAGCAGCTCCGGGGGGAATAGCAATCAGCCCCAGCATTTT. Residues: CASSSGGNSNQPQHF.

The chain joins TRBV7-9 to TRBJ1-1; the D gene is possibly TRBD1 (5 bases). The V gene lost 8 bases and the J gene lost 5 bases, with 15 bases spanning the gap. Germline CDR1 and CDR2: SEHNR and FQNEAQ (reference sequence). The CDR3 totals 13 residues. The CDR3 loop reads CASGGDGRTEAFF. CDR3 nucleotide sequence: TGTGCCAGCGGTGGGGACGGGAGGACTGAAGCTTTCTTT. The full variable domain, in which reference TRBV7-9 and TRBJ1-1 provide the parts outside the CDR3, is DTGVSQNPRHKITKRGQNVTFRCDPISEHNRLYWYRQTLGQGPEFLTYFQNEAQLEKSRLLSDRFSAERPKGSFSTLEIQRTEQGDSAMYLCASGGDGRTEAFFGQGTRLTVV.

DNA of the CDR3: TGTGCCAGTAGTATGGGGGATACAGGGGGCCGGCATTTT. This sequence encodes CASSMGDTGGRHF. The chain joins TRBV19 to TRBJ1-5, with 9 bases that match TRBD1. J lost 15 bases, V lost 3 bases, and 9 bases had no gene match. Germline lookup yields CDR1 LNHDA and CDR2 SQIVND (reference sequence). The CDR3 spans 13 residues.

This chain joins TRBV5-5 and TRBJ1-1, with no clear D. From germline, CDR1 is SGHKS and CDR2 YYEKEE (reference sequence). V lost 4 bases, J lost 1 base, and 11 bases lay in between. This CDR3 is 14 amino acids long. The CDR3 DNA is TGTGCCAGCAGCCCGGGCGGGGAGAACACTGAAGCTTTCTTT. Its protein is CASSPGGENTEAFF.

This clone occurred a few times. The rearrangement joins TRBV5-5 to TRBJ1-1, with 9 positions matching TRBD1. Germline trimming cut 0 bases from V and 1 base from J; bases unmatched to any gene: 7. Germline CDR1 SGHKS, CDR2 YYEKEE (reference sequence). This CDR3 has 17 amino acids. The CDR3 DNA sequence: TGTGCCAGCAGCTTGGCCACGGACAGGGGACGGAACACTGAAGCTTTCTTT. Translation gives CASSLATDRGRNTEAFF.

The chain couples TRBV4-1 to TRBJ1-6; no reliable D call. Germline CDR1 is MGHRA and CDR2 is YSYEKL. V lost 1 base and J lost 7, with 8 bases in between. CDR3 length: 14 amino acids. CDR3 bases: TGCGCCAGCAGCCAAGGAGTCCTCAATTCACCCCTCCACTTT. Amino acids: CASSQGVLNSPLHF.

J is TRBJ1-6 and V is TRBV6-6; the match to TRBD1 covers 7 bases. The germline V gene encodes CDR1 MNHNY and CDR2 SVGAGI (reference sequence). CDR3 length equals 15 residues. V shed 7 bases, J shed 4 bases, and the junction held 7 bases outside the gene matches. The CDR3, as DNA: TGTGCCAGCACCAAACAGGGACAGTATAATTCACCCCTCCACTTT. Protein product: CASTKQGQYNSPLHF.

The V and J genes are TRBV12-3 or TRBV12-4 and TRBJ1-2; unclear D gene. Trimming removed 8 bases at V and 7 bases at J, with 14 bases between. The CDR3 loop spans 12 amino acids. In nucleotides, the CDR3 is TGTGCCAGCGAGGGAGGGCAGGCTGGCTACACCTTC. Protein product: CASEGGQAGYTF.

The chain combines TRBV5-5 with TRBJ2-1; 9 bases are shared with TRBD2. The CDR3 extends over 17 amino acids. V gave up 4 bases and J gave up 2 bases; unmatched junction bases: 10. Germline V gene lookup returns CDR1 SGHKS and CDR2 YYEKEE (reference sequence). In DNA form, the CDR3 reads TGTGCCAGCAGCCTTCGGTGGTTAGCGGGGGCCTACAATGAGCAGTTCTTC. This translates into CASSLRWLAGAYNEQFF. Full variable domain (missing parts from reference TRBV5-5 and TRBJ2-1): DAGVTQSPTHLIKTRGQQVTLRCSPISGHKSVSWYQQVLGQGPQFIFQYYEKEERGRGNFPDRFSARQFPNYSSELNVNALLLGDSALYLCASSLRWLAGAYNEQFFGPGTRLTVL.

This CDR3 is CASRRSGGDGELFF. In DNA form, the CDR3 reads TGTGCCAGCAGGAGAAGCGGGGGGGACGGGGAGCTGTTTTTT. The V call is TRBV6-4, the J call TRBJ2-2; the match to TRBD2 covers 10 bases. Germline CDR1 and CDR2: MRHNA and SNTAGT. There are 14 residues in the CDR3. V was clipped by 6 bases and J by 7 bases; unmatched bases: 5.

The chain recombines TRBV4-3 with TRBJ1-1, with a possible D match to TRBD1 (5 bases). The CDR3 extends over 14 amino acids. V was pared by 4 bases and J by 5 bases, with 14 bases between. The germline CDR1 and CDR2 sequences are LGHNA and YSLEER. CDR3 protein: CASSPGGGETEAFF. CDR3 sequence (DNA): TGCGCCAGCAGCCCCGGAGGAGGGGAAACTGAAGCTTTCTTT.

The gene calls are TRBV4-3 and TRBJ1-2, with unresolved D. The CDR3 is made up of 15 amino acids. Trimming removed 3 bases at V and 4 bases at J, with 15 bases between. In germline, CDR1 is LGHNA, CDR2 YSLEER. The CDR3 reads CASSHQSHRAYGYTF. CDR3 nucleotide sequence: TGCGCCAGCAGCCACCAAAGCCACAGAGCCTATGGCTACACCTTC.

The chain is built from TRBV5-1 and TRBJ2-1; TRBD1 matches 8 bases. Germline lookup yields CDR1 SGHRS and CDR2 YFSETQ. V lost 2 bases, J lost 2 bases, and 15 bases stayed unmatched. This CDR3 contains 19 residues. DNA for the CDR3: TGCGCCAGCAGCTTCGGCCAGGGGGCGCCCCAGGGGGCCTACAATGAGCAGTTCTTC. It specifies CASSFGQGAPQGAYNEQFF.

The rearrangement links TRBV3-1 (or the pseudogene TRBV3-2) to TRBJ2-2; the match to TRBD1 covers 9 bases. V lost 7 bases, J lost 6 bases, and 9 bases stayed unmatched. CDR1 and CDR2 (germline): LGHDT, YNNKEL (reference sequence). This CDR3 region has 15 residues. The CDR3 region has the DNA TGTGCCAGCACAAGGGGGACAGGGTGTCCCGGGGAGCTGTTTTTT. Its protein product is CASTRGTGCPGELFF.

This chain uses TRBV9 with TRBJ2-1; possible D gene TRBD1, 6 bases. Germline CDR1 reads SGDLS; CDR2 reads YYNGEE. This CDR3 contains 15 residues. V was clipped by 5 bases and J by 0 bases, with 12 bases between them. The chain's CDR3 is CASSEQGNSYNEQFF. The CDR3 DNA sequence: TGTGCCAGCAGTGAGCAGGGGAACTCCTACAATGAGCAGTTCTTC.

The V gene is TRBV7-8, the J gene TRBJ1-4, with 8 bases matching TRBD1. Germline CDR1 and CDR2: SGHVS and FQNEAQ. Germline trimming cut 1 base from V and 6 bases from J; bases unmatched to any gene: 1. This CDR3 is 14 amino acids long. This CDR3 reads CASSLGTGYEKLFF. CDR3 nucleotide sequence: TGTGCCAGCAGCTTAGGGACAGGGTATGAAAAACTGTTTTTT.

The chain uses TRBV18 and TRBJ2-7; tentatively, D is TRBD1 (5 bases). CDR3 length: 14 residues. Trimming stripped 0 bases from V and 4 bases from J, with 10 bases between. CDR1 and CDR2 from the germline V gene are KGHSH and LQKENI. In DNA, the CDR3 is TGTGCCAGCTCACCACCGCAGGGAAGGTACGAGCAGTACTTC. Protein sequence: CASSPPQGRYEQYF.

The chain combines TRBV19 with TRBJ2-3; possible D gene TRBD2, 6 bases. V lost 8 bases, J lost 2 bases, and 14 bases lay in between. CDR1 is LNHDA, CDR2 SQIVND, per germline (reference sequence). The CDR3 runs 14 residues. CDR3: CASRRREITDTQYF. The CDR3 DNA reads as TGTGCCAGTCGAAGGAGGGAAATCACAGATACGCAGTATTTT.

CDR3 in amino acids: CASSPRDRGGRFRELFF. CDR3 sequence (DNA): TGTGCCAGCAGCCCTCGGGACAGGGGGGGGAGATTCCGGGAGCTGTTTTTT. This chain uses TRBV3-1 (or the pseudogene TRBV3-2) with TRBJ2-2; 11 bases agree with TRBD1. This CDR3 region has 17 residues. With 4 bases clipped from V and 9 bases from J, the junction kept 13 bases outside the gene matches. The germline CDR1 and CDR2 sequences are LGHDT and YNNKEL (reference sequence).

This clone was counted only a few times. The chain combines TRBV18 with TRBJ1-3, with D tentatively TRBD1 (5 bases). Trimming pared 2 bases from V and 4 bases from J, leaving 18 bases between. CDR3 length equals 17 residues. Germline V gene sequence: CDR1 KGHSH, CDR2 LQKENI. CDR3 amino acids: CASSPSLEGPAGNTIYF. The CDR3, as DNA: TGTGCCAGCTCACCAAGTTTGGAGGGACCGGCCGGAAACACCATATATTTT.

V and J are TRBV5-1 and TRBJ1-2, with TRBD1 matching over 9 bases. The CDR3 is 15 amino acids. The junction had 7 bases not matched to a gene; V was cut back by 0 bases and J by 7 bases. Per the germline V gene, CDR1 is SGHRS and CDR2 is YFSETQ. The CDR3 region has the DNA TGCGCCAGCAGCTTGGAACGGACAGGGGTGGTTGGCTACACCTTC. It codes for CASSLERTGVVGYTF.

This clone was recorded only once. The genes are TRBV18 and TRBJ2-7; possible D gene TRBD1, 5 bases. CDR1 is KGHSH and CDR2 is LQKENI in the germline V gene. V dropped 0 bases and J dropped 3 bases, with 9 bases sitting between them. There are 14 residues in the CDR3. CDR3 residues: CASSPPSGFYEQYF. In DNA form, the CDR3 reads TGTGCCAGCTCACCACCATCAGGGTTCTACGAGCAGTACTTC.